One sample yielded the 29 T cell receptor beta chains listed below, sequenced in a study of T cells in Graves' hyperthyroidism and ophthalmopathy. RNA transcripts provided the source from which TCR beta CDR3 regions were amplified. The study used the HTBI primer set for a first-round RT-PCR of the TCR CDR3. TCRdb re-called the multiplex PCR reads through MiXCR, storing one row per CDR3 protein. This table holds hundreds of thousands of distinct CDR3 sequences, over 11% found once. Sequenced: blood. Receptors were obtained from a woman between 25 and 40 years old with Graves' hyperthyroidism.

Ten or more counts support this clonotype. The genes are TRBV13 and TRBJ2-2; D gene unclear. Trimming cost V 5 bases and J 8 bases, with 12 bases left between them. Germline assignment: CDR1 PRHDT and CDR2 FYEKMQ (reference sequence). The CDR3 extends over 13 amino acids. CDR3 sequence reads: CASSTFRLGELFF. The CDR3 DNA is TGTGCCAGCAGCACCTTCAGACTGGGGGAGCTGTTTTTT.

This clonotype was recorded at least ten times. This sequence joins TRBV14 and TRBJ2-1; either TRBD1 or TRBD2 may supply D (5 bases each). There are 13 residues in the CDR3. Germline CDR1 and CDR2: SGHDN and FVKESK. Deletions cut 2 bases from V and 10 bases from J, with 12 bases between. Here the CDR3 DNA reads TGTGCCAGCAGCCAATCCGGGGCACAAGAGCAGTTCTTC. As protein: CASSQSGAQEQFF.

This clonotype was counted at least ten times. The rearrangement links TRBV28 to TRBJ1-2; D is perhaps TRBD1 (5 bases). CDR1 is MDHEN, CDR2 SYDVKM, per germline. There are 13 residues in the CDR3. V was shortened by 10 bases and J by 5 bases, with 17 bases between the two germline ends. CDR3 loop: CATDGRQGYGYTF. DNA of the CDR3: TGTGCCACCGACGGGAGGCAGGGATATGGCTACACCTTC.

This clonotype was observed many times. The V and J genes are TRBV20-1 and TRBJ2-5; TRBD2 is a possible D gene (6 bases). The CDR3 is 14 residues long. The germline gives CDR1 DFQATT, CDR2 SNEGSKA (reference sequence). The germline V and J ends were trimmed by 5 bases and 5 bases, with 18 bases remaining between them. The CDR3 nucleotides read TGCAGTGCTTTCCTGAAGGGAGGAGCGGAGACCCAGTACTTC. Its protein is CSAFLKGGAETQYF.

The chain employs TRBV6-1 and TRBJ2-1; TRBD1 matches at 7 bases. Germline V gene sequence: CDR1 MNHNS, CDR2 SASEGT. The CDR3 sequence is 12 residues long. V was pared by 5 bases and J by 9 bases, with 4 bases of the junction left unmatched. This CDR3 is CASSRQGCEQFF. The CDR3 coding sequence is TGTGCCAGCAGTAGACAGGGTTGTGAGCAGTTCTTC.

The J gene is TRBJ2-3, the V gene TRBV5-1; no firm D call. The CDR3 runs to 10 residues. Looked up from germline, CDR1 is SGHRS and CDR2 is YFSETQ. The germline V and J ends were trimmed by 9 bases and 3 bases, with 5 bases remaining between them. The CDR3 sequence: CATTTDTQYF. CDR3 coding DNA: TGCGCCACTACGACAGATACGCAGTATTTT.

This clonotype was counted many times. The V call is TRBV7-9, the J call TRBJ2-3; 9 bases are a match to TRBD1. The germline gives CDR1 SEHNR, CDR2 FQNEAQ (reference sequence). V shed 3 bases, J shed 4 bases, and the junction held 5 bases outside the gene matches. The CDR3 covers 15 residues. CDR3 nucleotides: TGTGCCAGCAGCTTTACCGGGACAGGGTCAGATACGCAGTATTTT. Encoded protein: CASSFTGTGSDTQYF.

This clonotype was observed a handful of times. This sequence joins TRBV6-5 and TRBJ1-4; D is undetermined. Germline lookup yields CDR1 MNHEY and CDR2 SVGAGI. The CDR3 runs to 13 residues. The ends were cut back, 2 bases at V and 10 bases at J, with 11 bases in the middle. This CDR3 reads CASSYTSGGKLFF. As DNA, the CDR3 is TGTGCCAGCAGTTACACATCAGGAGGAAAACTGTTTTTT.

This clonotype has a count of ten or more. This sequence joins TRBV11-3 and TRBJ1-1; no firm D call. This CDR3 has 13 residues. V lost 2 bases and J lost 1, with 5 bases in between. CDR1 SGHNT and CDR2 YENEEA come from the germline V gene. The CDR3 here is CASSLKRNTEAFF. CDR3 DNA sequence: TGTGCCAGCAGCTTAAAACGGAACACTGAAGCTTTCTTT.

This clonotype was observed a handful of times. V usage is TRBV6-1 and J usage is TRBJ1-3, with a weak D call TRBD1 (6 bases). The V gene lost 5 bases and the J gene lost 0 bases, with 11 bases spanning the gap. The germline gives CDR1 MNHNS, CDR2 SASEGT. The CDR3 spans 15 residues. CDR3 region: CASSRGGFSGNTIYF. For the CDR3, the DNA is TGTGCCAGCAGTCGGGGGGGCTTCTCTGGAAACACCATATATTTT.

This clonotype was seen ten or more times. V usage is TRBV12-5 and J usage is TRBJ2-5, with a weak D call TRBD2 (6 bases). CDR1 and CDR2 (germline): LGHNT, FRNRAP. Trimming stripped 4 bases from V and 6 bases from J, with 21 bases between. The CDR3 sequence is 16 residues long. The CDR3 sequence: CASGSLREPRLKTQYF. CDR3 DNA: TGTGCTAGTGGTTCCCTCCGGGAGCCCAGATTGAAGACCCAGTACTTC.

There are a few counts of this clonotype. Here the CDR3 reads CASSQERVRSLYEQYF. CDR3 in DNA: TGCGCCAGCAGCCAAGAACGGGTACGTTCCCTCTACGAGCAGTACTTC. This sequence joins TRBV4-1 and TRBJ2-7; D remains unclear. In germline, CDR1 is MGHRA, CDR2 YSYEKL. The V end lost 0 bases, the J end lost 3 bases, and 15 bases lay between the germline ends. This CDR3 region has 16 residues.

This clonotype was observed many times. The CDR3 loop reads CASEGPGQTTGELFF. CDR3 nucleotide sequence: TGTGCCAGCGAAGGACCGGGACAGACCACCGGGGAGCTGTTTTTT. The chain recombines TRBV28 with TRBJ2-2, with 7 bases fitting TRBD1. From germline, CDR1 is MDHEN and CDR2 SYDVKM. This CDR3 contains 15 residues. With 8 bases clipped from V and 4 bases from J, the junction kept 10 bases outside the gene matches.

This clonotype was observed many times. The chain employs TRBV7-2 and TRBJ1-5; no clear D gene. In germline, CDR1 is SGHTA, CDR2 FQGNSA. Trimming stripped 2 bases from V and 7 bases from J, with 12 bases between. CDR3 length: 14 residues. The CDR3 DNA follows: TGTGCCAGCAGCTTAAAAAGGGAACGCCAGCCCCAGCATTTT. This sequence encodes CASSLKRERQPQHF.

The chain recombines TRBV11-2 with TRBJ2-6, with D maybe TRBD2 (5 bases). This CDR3 comprises 18 residues. From germline, CDR1 is SGHAT and CDR2 FQNNGV. V gave up 5 bases and J gave up 0 bases, with 17 bases separating them. The CDR3 DNA is TGTGCCAGCAGCCCCCCTTTTTTGGGGAGCTCTGGGGCCAACGTCCTGACTTTC. Translating it yields CASSPPFLGSSGANVLTF.

This sequence joins TRBV29-1 and TRBJ2-2, with a possible D match to TRBD2 (5 bases). Germline V CDR1 and CDR2: SQVTM, ANQGSEA. Deletions cut 7 bases from V and 15 bases from J, with 21 bases between. This CDR3 contains 12 residues. The CDR3 loop is CSAADYGPMMFF. CDR3 in DNA: TGCAGCGCCGCTGACTATGGGCCTATGATGTTTTTT.

The rearrangement uses TRBV6-1 and TRBJ2-7; D is possibly TRBD2 (6 bases). The germline V gene has CDR1 MNHNS and CDR2 SASEGT. This CDR3 has 15 amino acids. Trimming stripped 6 bases from V and 2 bases from J, with 17 bases between. This CDR3 reads CASSRTQRATYEQYF. DNA of the CDR3: TGTGCCAGCAGCAGAACCCAGCGGGCAACCTACGAGCAGTACTTC.

This clonotype was recorded only once. Possible read error: a much larger clone is one base away. The V and J genes are TRBV28 and TRBJ1-6; TRBD1 matches at 9 bases. The CDR3 length is 15 residues. Germline CDR1 reads MDHEN; CDR2 reads SYDVKM. CDR3 loop: CASSWGQGGNPPLHF. The CDR3 DNA reads TGTGCCAGCAGTTGGGGACAGGGTGGTAATCCACCCCTCCACTTT.

The J gene is TRBJ2-2, the V gene TRBV9; 11 bases fit TRBD1. J lost 4 bases, V lost 2 bases, and 10 bases had no gene match. Germline lookup yields CDR1 SGDLS and CDR2 YYNGEE. The CDR3 contains 18 residues. CDR3 nucleotide sequence: TGTGCCAGCAGCGTTCCCGGGACAGGGGGTACGACCACCGGGGAGCTGTTTTTT. Residues: CASSVPGTGGTTTGELFF.

This clonotype was seen a handful of times. J is TRBJ2-7 and V is TRBV4-1; the D gene is possibly TRBD2 (6 bases). This CDR3 has 17 residues. Germline V CDR1 and CDR2: MGHRA, YSYEKL. Trimming removed 3 bases from V and 4 bases from J, with 22 bases in between. In nucleotides, the CDR3 is TGCGCCAGCAGCCATCCCGGCGGGGTAAGGAGCGAGTACGAGCAGTACTTC. Its translation is CASSHPGGVRSEYEQYF.

The chain uses TRBV20-1 and TRBJ2-3, with 9 bases fitting TRBD2. J lost 1 base, V lost 5 bases, and 4 bases had no gene match. CDR3 length: 14 amino acids. CDR1 is DFQATT and CDR2 is SNEGSKA in the germline V gene (reference sequence). Here the CDR3 DNA reads TGCAGTGCTTCCCGGACTAGCGGCACAGATACGCAGTATTTT. Its translation: CSASRTSGTDTQYF.

The chain couples TRBV5-1 to TRBJ2-7, with 7 bases matching TRBD1. CDR3 length: 15 residues. V shed 3 bases, J shed 0 bases, and the junction held 6 bases outside the gene matches. The germline V gene has CDR1 SGHRS and CDR2 YFSETQ. The CDR3 coding sequence is TGCGCCAGCAGCTCTCAGACAGGGAGCTCCTACGAGCAGTACTTC. Translating gives CASSSQTGSSYEQYF.

This clonotype was observed a handful of times. The J gene is TRBJ1-4, the V gene TRBV28; TRBD1 aligns across 7 bases. The CDR3 covers 14 residues. CDR1 is MDHEN, CDR2 SYDVKM, per germline. V was pared by 6 bases and J by 8 bases, with 9 bases of the junction left unmatched. The CDR3 region is CASRNRGPTEKLFF. In DNA form, the CDR3 reads TGTGCCAGCAGAAACAGGGGTCCTACCGAAAAACTGTTTTTT.

In its sample, this clonotype was seen many times. The chain is built from TRBV11-2 and TRBJ2-2; D gene unclear. The CDR3 covers 12 residues. Trimming took 4 bases from V and 5 from J, leaving 5 bases between them. Germline V gives CDR1 SGHAT, CDR2 FQNNGV. CDR3 sequence (DNA): TGTGCCAGCAGCTCCTCTACCGGGGAGCTGTTTTTT. Amino acids: CASSSSTGELFF. Full variable domain (rest looked up from reference TRBV11-2 and TRBJ2-2): EAGVAQSPRYKIIEKRQSVAFWCNPISGHATLYWYQQILGQGPKLLIQFQNNGVVDDSQLPKDRFSAERLKGVDSTLKIQPAKLEDSAVYLCASSSSTGELFFGEGSRLTVL.

This clonotype was found a few times. The chain couples TRBV29-1 to TRBJ2-3; maybe TRBD1 (6 bases). The CDR3 totals 13 residues. Germline V gives CDR1 SQVTM, CDR2 ANQGSEA. Trimming removed 6 bases at V and 0 bases at J, with 10 bases between. The CDR3 DNA reads TGCAGCGTGGGGCAGGGGAGCACAGATACGCAGTATTTT. It specifies CSVGQGSTDTQYF.

The V call is TRBV7-2, the J call TRBJ1-2; the D is unclear. The CDR3 is 16 amino acids. CDR1 is SGHTA and CDR2 is FQGNSA in the germline V gene. Trimming cost V 2 bases and J 2 bases, with 15 bases left between them. The CDR3 region has the DNA TGTGCCAGCAGCTTACTAGAAGAGCGGTGGAACTATGGCTACACCTTC. This gives the protein CASSLLEERWNYGYTF.

This clonotype showed up many times. V usage is TRBV6-1 and J usage is TRBJ1-1; possibly TRBD1 for D (5 bases). Germline V gene sequence: CDR1 MNHNS, CDR2 SASEGT. V was cut by 1 base and J by 1 base, with 10 bases left in between. This CDR3 comprises 15 residues. The CDR3 is CASSEGWGSNTEAFF. Written as DNA, the CDR3 is TGTGCCAGCAGTGAAGGATGGGGGTCGAACACTGAAGCTTTCTTT.

The chain has TRBV5-1 and TRBJ2-1; no reliable D call. Trimming shortened V by 0 bases and J by 8 bases, and 9 bases separated the two germline ends. Germline CDR1 reads SGHRS; CDR2 reads YFSETQ. The CDR3 covers 13 residues. In DNA, the CDR3 is TGCGCCAGCAGCTTGGGGGGTACTTATGAGCAGTTCTTC. This codes for CASSLGGTYEQFF.

This clonotype occurred many times. CDR3 nucleotide sequence: TGTGCCAGCAGCCCACTCCCCCCCACTAGCCCGAGCTTCACAGATACGCAGTATTTT. Encoded protein: CASSPLPPTSPSFTDTQYF. The chain links TRBV27 to TRBJ2-3; D perhaps matches TRBD2 (6 bases). V was cut by 6 bases and J by 2 bases, with 27 bases left in between. This CDR3 contains 19 residues. Per the germline V gene, CDR1 is MNHEY and CDR2 is SMNVEV (reference sequence).